These 31 T cell receptor beta chains share one sample of origin, sequenced in a study of blood T cell repertoires in COVID-19. TCRdb's table, derived via immunoSEQ multiplex PCR, lists solely in-frame clones and lacks some. The table has about 59,000 clones, 75% to 85% seen once. The sample consisted of peripheral blood. The origin of the receptors is a man in his sixties with acute or convalescent COVID-19.

The genes are TRBV18 and TRBJ1-1, with D perhaps TRBD1 (6 bases). Trimming took off 3 bases at V and 7 bases at J, with 18 bases between the two ends. This CDR3 region has 15 residues. Per germline, CDR1 KGHSH and CDR2 LQKENI. In DNA form, the CDR3 reads TGTGCCAGCTCACCTATTCTTACAGGGACGGTTGAAGCTTTCTTT. This translates into CASSPILTGTVEAFF.

The chain links TRBV11-2 to TRBJ2-5, with a weak D call TRBD2 (6 bases). V lost 1 base to trimming and J lost 3 bases, with 12 bases between them. CDR3 length: 15 amino acids. Germline V gene sequence: CDR1 SGHAT, CDR2 FQNNGV. The CDR3 DNA is TGTGCCAGCAGCTTAGGCGGCGGGGTAAAAGAGACCCAGTACTTC. This sequence encodes CASSLGGGVKETQYF. Together with reference TRBV11-2 and TRBJ2-5, the CDR3 gives the full variable domain: EAGVAQSPRYKIIEKRQSVAFWCNPISGHATLYWYQQILGQGPKLLIQFQNNGVVDDSQLPKDRFSAERLKGVDSTLKIQPAKLEDSAVYLCASSLGGGVKETQYFGPGTRLLVL.

The chain combines TRBV5-1 with TRBJ2-1, with 8 bases aligning to TRBD2. The CDR3 totals 16 residues. CDR1 and CDR2 (germline): SGHRS, YFSETQ. V gave up 0 bases and J gave up 7 bases; unmatched junction bases: 9. DNA of the CDR3: TGCGCCAGCAGCTTGGAGGTTGCGGGGGGTACGAATGAGCAGTTCTTC. Translated: CASSLEVAGGTNEQFF.

This clone came up once. The J gene is TRBJ2-3, the V gene TRBV7-3; 9 nucleotides agree with TRBD2. The CDR3 runs 15 residues. V was pared by 5 bases and J by 5 bases, with 8 bases of the junction left unmatched. Germline assignment: CDR1 SGHTA and CDR2 FQGTGA. The DNA for the CDR3 is TGTGCCAGCAGCCCCCGGCGGGGGGGTGTAGATACGCAGTATTTT. This gives the protein CASSPRRGGVDTQYF. Using reference TRBV7-3 and TRBJ2-3 for the parts outside the CDR3, the full variable domain is GAGVSQTPSNKVTEKGKYVELRCDPISGHTALYWYRQSLGQGPEFLIYFQGTGAADDSGLPNDRFFAVRPEGSVSTLKIQRTERGDSAVYLCASSPRRGGVDTQYFGPGTRLTVL.

This clone was found many times. CDR3 loop: CASRTSGGVAETQYF. The CDR3 DNA reads as TGCGCCAGCAGGACGAGCGGGGGGGTGGCAGAGACCCAGTACTTC. This chain connects TRBV4-1 to TRBJ2-5; 10 nucleotides line up with TRBD2. This CDR3 has 15 residues. V shed 6 bases and J 4 bases; nucleotides not matched to a gene: 8. Germline CDR1 and CDR2: MGHRA and YSYEKL.

V gene TRBV24-1 combines with J gene TRBJ2-3, with D possibly TRBD2 on 5 matching bases. Per germline, CDR1 KGHDR and CDR2 SFDVKD. The V end was cut by 4 bases, the J end by 5 bases, with 15 bases between. The CDR3 has 15 amino acids. CDR3 sequence reads: CATSELGPIGDTQYF. The CDR3 nucleotides read TGTGCCACCAGTGAACTAGGACCCATAGGAGATACGCAGTATTTT.

The CDR3 sequence: CASSLKAGKPNTEAFF. For the CDR3, the DNA is TGTGCCAGCAGTTTGAAGGCGGGCAAACCGAACACTGAAGCTTTCTTT. The J gene is TRBJ1-1, the V gene TRBV28; D is uncertain. Germline V gene data show CDR1 as MDHEN and CDR2 as SYDVKM. The V gene lost 3 bases and the J gene lost 1 base, with 15 bases spanning the gap. The CDR3 has 16 amino acids.

This clone was picked up a small number of times. The chain couples TRBV5-6 to TRBJ1-1, with a weak D call TRBD1 (6 bases). Germline values: CDR1 SGHDT, CDR2 YYEEEE. The V end lost 0 bases, the J end lost 4 bases, and 10 bases lay between the germline ends. CDR3 length: 14 amino acids. The CDR3 nucleotides read TGTGCCAGCAGCTTGGACAGGGTCCGCACTGAAGCTTTCTTT. It codes for CASSLDRVRTEAFF.

The chain employs TRBV2 and TRBJ2-1; 8 positions agree with TRBD2. V lost 8 bases, J lost 7 bases, and 7 bases stayed unmatched. The V gene's germline CDR1 is SNHLY and CDR2 FYNNEI. The CDR3 is made up of 13 amino acids. The CDR3 is CASEGLVLNEQFF. The CDR3 region has the DNA TGTGCCAGCGAGGGACTAGTGCTTAATGAGCAGTTCTTC.

CDR3 sequence reads: CASSPTTGANYGYTF. The DNA for the CDR3 is TGTGCCAGCAGTCCAACGACAGGGGCTAACTATGGCTACACCTTC. The V call is TRBV27, the J call TRBJ1-2, with 8 bases that match TRBD1. The germline gives CDR1 MNHEY, CDR2 SMNVEV (reference sequence). V lost 5 bases to trimming and J lost 0 bases; unmatched junction nucleotides: 5. The CDR3 totals 15 residues.

This clone was detected only a few times. The V gene is TRBV25-1, the J gene TRBJ2-1, with a tentative D call TRBD1 (6 bases). The V gene lost 5 bases and the J gene lost 7 bases, with 18 bases spanning the gap. Germline V gene sequence: CDR1 MGHDK, CDR2 SYGVNS. This CDR3 region has 15 residues. The CDR3 region is CASSFLYLGGNEQFF. The CDR3, as DNA: TGTGCCAGCAGTTTCCTCTACCTAGGGGGAAATGAGCAGTTCTTC.

Concerning this clone: Its ends do not fully match the called genes, so a read error is possible. V usage is TRBV4-1 and J usage is TRBJ2-1; TRBD2 aligns across 13 bases. The CDR3 runs 19 residues. The germline V gene encodes CDR1 MGHRA and CDR2 YSYEKL. This CDR3 is CARSRPRTSGGSSYNEQFF. The CDR3 bases are TGCGCCCGCAGCCGGCCGCGGACTAGCGGGGGAAGCTCCTACAATGAGCAGTTCTTC.

This clone turned up a few times. The J gene is TRBJ2-7, the V gene TRBV5-1; 8 bases are shared with TRBD2. Germline loops: CDR1 SGHRS, CDR2 YFSETQ. The CDR3 loop spans 15 amino acids. J gave up 5 bases and V 4 bases, and 11 bases lay outside the gene matches. In DNA form, the CDR3 reads TGCGCCAGCAGCCAAGCCGGGACTAGTCATAACGAGCAGTACTTC. Amino acids: CASSQAGTSHNEQYF.

The chain combines TRBV5-1 with TRBJ1-2; 8 bases fit TRBD1. Germline lookup yields CDR1 SGHRS and CDR2 YFSETQ. Unmatched junction bases numbered 6, after V lost 0 bases and J lost 5 bases. CDR3 length: 15 residues. The CDR3 sequence is CASSLDQGAVYGYTF. The DNA of the CDR3 is TGCGCCAGCAGCTTGGATCAGGGGGCGGTATATGGCTACACCTTC.

CDR3 bases: TGTGCCAGCAGTTTTACTCGGGACAGCTTAAATTCACCCCTCCACTTT. It encodes CASSFTRDSLNSPLHF. The J gene is TRBJ1-6, the V gene TRBV27, with 7 bases that match TRBD1. There are 16 residues in the CDR3. Germline V gives CDR1 MNHEY, CDR2 SMNVEV (reference sequence). The V segment lost 3 bases and the J segment 7 bases; nucleotides outside the gene matches: 9.

The chain uses TRBV30 and TRBJ1-1; possible D gene TRBD1, 5 bases. Between the trimmed V and J ends, which lost 3 bases and 0 bases, there was a span of 8 bases. The CDR3 covers 13 residues. Germline CDR1 reads GTSNPN; CDR2 reads SVGIG (reference sequence). In DNA form, the CDR3 reads TGTGCCTGGAGCAGGGCGGTGAACACTGAAGCTTTCTTT. It yields the protein CAWSRAVNTEAFF.

The rearrangement uses TRBV7-2 and TRBJ1-2; possibly TRBD1 for D (5 bases). With 0 bases removed from V and 8 bases from J, the gap between germline ends came to 10 bases. This CDR3 contains 13 residues. CDR1 and CDR2 (germline): SGHTA, FQGNSA. The CDR3, as DNA: TGTGCCAGCAGCTTAGCGGGGCTAGGGGGCTACACCTTC. It yields the protein CASSLAGLGGYTF.

This sequence joins TRBV29-1 and TRBJ2-3; D not resolved. V lost 4 bases and J 3 bases, leaving 17 bases between the germline ends. This CDR3 is 15 amino acids long. Germline CDR1 reads SQVTM; CDR2 reads ANQGSEA. The CDR3 loop reads CSVVAPGPPTDTQYF. The CDR3 region has the DNA TGCAGCGTTGTCGCCCCGGGTCCCCCGACAGATACGCAGTATTTT.

This clone has only one observation. The chain carries TRBV29-1 and TRBJ1-4, with D tentatively TRBD1 (5 bases). Trimming shortened V by 4 bases and J by 0 bases, and 12 bases separated the two germline ends. The CDR3 spans 15 residues. CDR1 and CDR2 from the germline V gene are SQVTM and ANQGSEA. The CDR3 nucleotides read TGCAGCGTTGGATCGGGGGGAACAACTAATGAAAAACTGTTTTTT. This translates into CSVGSGGTTNEKLFF.

The rearrangement links TRBV6-5 to TRBJ1-5, with 8 bases fitting TRBD1. Unmatched junction bases numbered 8, after V lost 9 bases and J lost 4 bases. This CDR3 region has 14 residues. Per germline, CDR1 MNHEY and CDR2 SVGAGI. The CDR3 DNA follows: TGTGCCAGTCAAAGGACAGGGAATAATCAGCCCCAGCATTTT. As protein: CASQRTGNNQPQHF.

The V and J genes are TRBV14 and TRBJ2-3; weak D call: TRBD2 (6 bases). Germline V CDR1 and CDR2: SGHDN, FVKESK. The CDR3 is 18 residues long. Trimming removed 3 bases at V and 3 bases at J, with 22 bases between. The CDR3 is CASSQRGRTSFRTDTQYF. Written as DNA, the CDR3 is TGTGCCAGCAGCCAGAGAGGTAGAACTAGCTTCCGGACAGATACGCAGTATTTT.

The rearrangement joins TRBV5-1 to TRBJ1-2; a possible D gene is TRBD1 (5 bases). The CDR3 has 12 residues. V lost 9 bases to trimming and J lost 5 bases, with 14 bases between them. From germline, CDR1 is SGHRS and CDR2 YFSETQ. Written as DNA, the CDR3 is TGCGCCACGAGCGAGGAGGGGTATGGCTACACCTTC. This gives the protein CATSEEGYGYTF.

In this sample, this clone turned up once. The rearrangement joins TRBV6-5 to TRBJ1-2; 9 bases align to TRBD1. Germline V gene data show CDR1 as MNHEY and CDR2 as SVGAGI. The V segment lost 8 bases and the J segment 4 bases; nucleotides outside the gene matches: 8. The CDR3 contains 14 residues. CDR3 DNA sequence: TGTGCCAGCTCATTCGGGGGACAGGGCTATGGCTACACCTTC. This translates into CASSFGGQGYGYTF.

The chain links TRBV4-1 to TRBJ1-1; the D gene is possibly TRBD1 (6 bases). There are 16 residues in the CDR3. Germline V gives CDR1 MGHRA, CDR2 YSYEKL. The ends were cut back, 1 base at V and 11 bases at J, with 23 bases in the middle. CDR3 nucleotide sequence: TGCGCCAGCAGCCAAGTAGGGCAGCAGGGGCGAACCTGGGCTTTCTTT. Translating gives CASSQVGQQGRTWAFF.

This clone appeared a single time. The chain uses TRBV19 and TRBJ2-2, with 11 bases identical to TRBD2. Germline V CDR1 and CDR2: LNHDA, SQIVND (reference sequence). The CDR3 is 19 amino acids. V lost 2 bases, J lost 0 bases, and 8 bases stayed unmatched. The CDR3 bases are TGTGCCAGTAGTATAAATTCACTAGCGGGGGCCGCGAACACCGGGGAGCTGTTTTTT. It is translated as CASSINSLAGAANTGELFF.

This clone was seen more than once but under ten times. This chain connects TRBV11-2 to TRBJ1-6; 8 bases fit TRBD1. The trim removed 4 bases at V and 1 base at J, leaving 9 bases unmatched. CDR3 length: 18 residues. The germline V gene has CDR1 SGHAT and CDR2 FQNNGV. The CDR3 DNA reads TGTGCCAGCAGCTCCGGGACAGGTGGTGTATCCTATAATTCACCCCTCCACTTT. It yields the protein CASSSGTGGVSYNSPLHF.

The chain combines TRBV19 with TRBJ2-5, with 8 bases matching TRBD2. CDR1 is LNHDA, CDR2 SQIVND, per germline (reference sequence). CDR3 length: 16 residues. With 5 bases clipped from V and 5 bases from J, the junction kept 13 bases outside the gene matches. The CDR3 DNA follows: TGTGCCAGTAGTCCCCGGGGGAGCGGGGGCGTGGAGACCCAGTACTTC. This gives the protein CASSPRGSGGVETQYF.

This rearrangement joins TRBV5-6 to TRBJ1-5; unclear D gene. V was shortened by 0 bases and J by 5 bases, with 6 bases between the two germline ends. The CDR3 spans 13 residues. The germline V gene encodes CDR1 SGHDT and CDR2 YYEEEE. The CDR3 loop is CASSLGRDQPQHF. The CDR3 region has the DNA TGTGCCAGCAGCTTGGGACGGGATCAGCCCCAGCATTTT.

This clone occurred once. J is TRBJ2-6 and V is TRBV4-2; 10 bases fit TRBD1. J gave up 4 bases and V 4 bases, and 7 bases lay outside the gene matches. The germline CDR1 and CDR2 sequences are LGHNA and YNFKEQ. The CDR3 has 17 residues. CDR3: CASSLETGGGGANVLTF. The CDR3 coding sequence is TGTGCCAGCAGCCTGGAGACAGGGGGCGGAGGGGCCAACGTCCTGACTTTC.

This clone came up a few times. The V and J genes are TRBV6-4 and TRBJ2-7, with D unresolved. CDR3 length: 15 residues. Germline loops: CDR1 MRHNA, CDR2 SNTAGT. V was pared by 2 bases and J by 4 bases, with 15 bases between. This CDR3 reads CASSDPSSWAYEQYF. Written as DNA, the CDR3 is TGTGCCAGCAGTGACCCCAGTTCGTGGGCTTACGAGCAGTACTTC.

The gene calls are TRBV7-6 and TRBJ2-5; 8 nucleotides line up with TRBD2. The germline V gene encodes CDR1 SGHVS and CDR2 FNYEAQ. There are 17 residues in the CDR3. The J segment lost 1 base and the V segment lost 1 base, leaving 8 bases of the junction unmatched. In DNA form, the CDR3 reads TGTGCCAGCAGCTTAGGCCCTAGGACTAGCATCCAAGAGACCCAGTACTTC. This gives the protein CASSLGPRTSIQETQYF.